This TCR beta chain was observed in a study of blood T cells in healthy people across ages (dated by TCRdb to between 2015 and 2017). Looking at the study overall: In model experiments, roughly one uniquely barcoded TCR beta cDNA molecule per two T cells was captured by template switching. Age-related changes in TCR beta repertoire diversity were measured in the study by deep sequencing normalized with unique cDNA molecular identifiers. The donors were divided into four age groups: young (average around 15 years), middle-aged (under 40), aged (about 62) and long-lived (about 84). Donors of different ages were randomly distributed across sequencing lanes to avoid experimental bias. The study analyzed two additional independent replicas of 1 million unique cDNA reads from the same blood draw for two donors, one aged 18 to 30 and one aged 80 or older. The paper as a whole reports these results and caveats: Donor CMV infection status was unknown, potentially confounding age-related changes in expanded clonotypes. Bulk unsorted PBMC profiling prevented conclusive comparison of naive and antigen-experienced compartments. There was a strong correlation between observed TCR beta diversity and the percentage of naive T cells measured by flow cytometry. Estimates of total diversity based on one million sequenced T cells were considered lower bounds and underestimates. Compared with the aged group, more naive CD4+ T cells, fewer expanded clones and increased TCR diversity were shown by the long-lived group, suggesting age selection. Observed TCR beta diversity per million T cells fell roughly linearly with age, and a significant reduction was already apparent by age around 36.

Systemically healthy Caucasian individuals from Russia, some 38 in total and aged roughly 6 to 100 years, were included as donors. Around 10 milliliters of peripheral blood were collected from each donor into EDTA-treated Vacutainer tubes. Ficoll-Paque density-gradient centrifugation was used to isolate PBMCs, with at least 7 million per sample. Total RNA, at least 6 micrograms per sample, was extracted from PBMCs with Trizol reagent. Naive CD45RAhigh/CD27high T cell percentages were measured by flow cytometry on a PBMC aliquot from every donor. The CDR3 measures 14 amino acids from cysteine to phenylalanine. This entry keeps only the CDR3 DNA: 42 bases, framed from base 1. Reading the germline V gene gives CDR1 SGHRS and CDR2 YFSETQ. Preparation of the library involved 5' RACE. Sequencing used an Illumina HiSeq 2500. A second PCR of about 6 to 12 cycles was performed with a sample-barcoded 5' primer and a J-beta primer mix. A unique molecular identifier was introduced onto each TCR beta cDNA molecule by a template-switch 5' adaptor carrying 12 random nucleotides. Each sample yielded at least 2.5 million CDR3-containing paired-end reads. The Mint cDNA synthesis kit, primed by a TRBC-specific oligonucleotide, was used to synthesize first-strand cDNA from all RNA. Following uracil-DNA glycosylase treatment, all cDNA underwent a first 18-cycle PCR with the universal primers M1SS and BC2_uni_R. In the original analysis: Each sample was normalized by randomly selecting 1 million high-quality reads, each carrying a distinct molecular identifier. Reads with shared molecular identifiers were discarded instead of being binned into consensus sequences. MiTCR, with a Q25 quality threshold and the strictest error-elimination algorithm, was used for CDR3 identification, clonotype clustering and error correction. A nonparametric unseen species model with Euler transformation was used to estimate lower-bound total TCR beta diversity. TCRdb cleaned the public reads at Q25 with fastp, built clones with MiXCR and kept in-frame beta chains. Identical CDR3 protein sequences are pooled into one entry, listed with their most common genes and DNA. V and J calls and clone size were set by TCRdb, not the authors. Here the sample has fewer than 700,000 distinct CDR3 sequences; around 50% occur a single time. 20% to 25% of the sample lies in the top ten.

In regard to this clonotype: The antigen it binds to is not known. An end of the junction differs from the germline gene, which may be a read error.

The rearrangement combines TRBV5-1 with TRBJ1-2; the D gene is not confidently resolved. The sequenced material came from blood. The clonotype was recovered from a man older than 75 in good health. The base sequence is TGCTCCAGCAGCCCCCTTGGGGAACGCCATGGCTACACCTTC. The translation is CSSSPLGERHGYTF.